These 16 T cell receptor beta chains were sequenced from one sample in a study of Graves' ophthalmopathy and Graves' hyperthyroidism. Amplification from RNA transcripts yielded the TCR beta CDR3 regions. The authors performed first-round RT-PCR with HTBI primers and then a second-round multiplex PCR. TCRdb re-derived calls from the multiplex PCR reads in MiXCR, one entry per CDR3 protein. The sample has about 600,000 distinct CDR3 sequences, approximately 35% seen once. Sequencing input: peripheral blood or thyroid tissue (not recorded which). All receptors come from an adult man with Graves' hyperthyroidism.

The table lists this clonotype with many counts. The rearrangement joins TRBV29-1 to TRBJ1-2; unclear D gene. Trimming pared 1 base from V and 8 bases from J, leaving 11 bases between. The germline CDR1 and CDR2 sequences are SQVTM and ANQGSEA. The CDR3 contains 12 residues. CDR3 sequence (DNA): TGCAGCGTTGAAGTAGGGCTTGGAGGCTACACCTTC. This codes for CSVEVGLGGYTF.

This chain links TRBV5-1 with TRBJ1-1; 12 bases agree with TRBD1. This CDR3 is 18 amino acids long. Germline values: CDR1 SGHRS, CDR2 YFSETQ. Trimming took 1 base from V and 1 from J; bases not matched to a gene: 8. The CDR3 DNA reads as TGCGCCAGCAGCTTGTGGGGCGGGACAGGGGGCTCGAACACTGAAGCTTTCTTT. It is translated as CASSLWGGTGGSNTEAFF. The full variable domain, in which reference TRBV5-1 and TRBJ1-1 provide the parts outside the CDR3, is KAGVTQTPRYLIKTRGQQVTLSCSPISGHRSVSWYQQTPGQGLQFLFEYFSETQRNKGNFPGRFSGRQFSNSRSEMNVSTLELGDSALYLCASSLWGGTGGSNTEAFFGQGTRLTVV.

This sequence joins TRBV20-1 and TRBJ1-1; TRBD1 might be the D (5 bases). The CDR3 spans 13 residues. Trimming took off 1 base at V and 9 bases at J, with 15 bases between the two ends. Per the germline V gene, CDR1 is DFQATT and CDR2 is SNEGSKA (reference sequence). CDR3 sequence (DNA): TGCAGTGCTAGAGTTCGGAGACAGAATAAAGCTTTCTTT. Amino acids: CSARVRRQNKAFF.

This clonotype has just a few counts. The rearrangement links TRBV6-5 to TRBJ2-2, with D perhaps TRBD2 (6 bases). The length of the CDR3 is 15 residues. Germline CDR1 MNHEY, CDR2 SVGAGI. The ends were cut back, 7 bases at V and 1 base at J, with 13 bases in the middle. The CDR3 DNA sequence: TGTGCCAGCACGATTCTAGCGTGGAACACCGGGGAGCTGTTTTTT. Translation gives CASTILAWNTGELFF.

Comment on this clonotype: A much larger clone differs from this one at a single base, so this may be a read error. The V and J genes are TRBV7-2 and TRBJ2-7; 8 bases are a match to TRBD1. The CDR3 runs 14 residues. The germline CDR1 and CDR2 sequences are SGHTA and FQGNSA. With 5 bases clipped from V and 3 bases from J, the junction kept 6 bases outside the gene matches. This CDR3 reads CASSDRTGYYEQYF. In DNA, the CDR3 is TGTGCCAGCAGCGATCGGACAGGGTACTACGAGCAGTACTTC.

The V gene is TRBV7-3, the J gene TRBJ1-1; the match to TRBD1 covers 9 bases. V trimming: 5 bases; J trimming: 7 bases; junction bases outside the gene matches: 5. CDR1 is SGHTA, CDR2 FQGTGA, per germline. The CDR3 runs 13 residues. This CDR3 reads CASSRTGVVEAFF. The CDR3 nucleotides are TGTGCCAGCAGCCGGACAGGGGTCGTTGAAGCTTTCTTT.

This clonotype was counted at least ten times. CDR3 protein: CASSPRRGGGRAFF. CDR3 sequence (DNA): TGTGCCAGCAGCCCCCGGCGGGGCGGGGGGCGAGCTTTCTTT. The gene calls are TRBV12-3 or TRBV12-4 and TRBJ1-1; tentatively, D is TRBD1 (6 bases). The V end was cut by 6 bases, the J end by 10 bases, with 21 bases between. The CDR3 has 14 residues.

Details on this clonotype: A much larger clonotype is one base distant, so this may be a read error. Here the CDR3 DNA reads TGTGCCAGCAACCACGCCACCTACGAGCAGTACTTC. Encoded protein: CASNHATYEQYF. The rearrangement uses TRBV7-3 and TRBJ2-7; D gene uncertain. Between the trimmed V and J ends, which lost 7 bases and 2 bases, there was a span of 9 bases. Germline lookup yields CDR1 SGHTA and CDR2 FQGTGA. This CDR3 has 12 residues.

This clonotype appeared many times. V gene TRBV7-9 combines with J gene TRBJ1-5; D not certain. The V end was cut by 3 bases, the J end by 1 base, with 4 bases between. Germline lookup yields CDR1 SEHNR and CDR2 FQNEAQ (reference sequence). CDR3 size: 13 residues. CDR3 sequence: CASSFESNQPQHF. The CDR3 DNA is TGTGCCAGCAGCTTTGAAAGCAATCAGCCCCAGCATTTT.

In its sample, this clonotype was seen many times. The chain combines TRBV7-8 with TRBJ2-5; the match to TRBD2 covers 15 bases. Germline CDR1 is SGHVS and CDR2 is FQNEAQ. This CDR3 region has 18 residues. J gave up 4 bases and V 4 bases, and 10 bases lay outside the gene matches. The CDR3 loop is CASSSRTSGGALRETQYF. The DNA of the CDR3 is TGTGCCAGCAGCTCCCGGACTAGCGGGGGGGCCTTGCGAGAGACCCAGTACTTC. Based on the CDR3 plus reference TRBV7-8 and TRBJ2-5, the full variable domain is GAGVSQSPRYKVAKRGQDVALRCDPISGHVSLFWYQQALGQGPEFLTYFQNEAQLDKSGLPSDRFFAERPEGSVSTLKIQRTQQEDSAVYLCASSSRTSGGALRETQYFGPGTRLLVL.

V usage is TRBV10-3 and J usage is TRBJ2-7; a weak D match, TRBD1 (6 bases). The length of the CDR3 is 16 residues. Germline lookup yields CDR1 ENHRY and CDR2 SYGVKD. The V and J ends lost 3 bases and 5 bases respectively, with 20 bases between them. The CDR3 DNA reads TGTGCCATCAGTGATCACCGGCAGGGGATCGGCGACGAGCAGTACTTC. Translated: CAISDHRQGIGDEQYF.

In the case of this clonotype: Given a much more abundant clone one base away, this may be a read error. The V and J genes are TRBV6-1 and TRBJ1-1, with D unclear. Trimming stripped 6 bases from V and 12 bases from J, with 17 bases between. Germline lookup yields CDR1 MNHNS and CDR2 SASEGT. The CDR3 sequence is 12 residues long. CDR3 protein: CASSVGSGGTFF. CDR3 coding DNA: TGTGCCAGCAGCGTCGGGAGCGGCGGAACTTTCTTT.

About this clonotype: The CDR3 does not close with the conserved phenylalanine or tryptophan, likely indicating a read error. The chain couples TRBV7-2 to TRBJ1-3; no clear D. The CDR3 length is 13 residues. V was shortened by 2 bases and J by 4 bases, with 6 bases between the two germline ends. Germline CDR1 is SGHTA and CDR2 is FQGNSA. The CDR3 is CASSLSAGNTIYL. The CDR3 bases are TGTGCCAGCAGCTTATCTGCGGGAAACACCATATATCTT.

The J gene is TRBJ1-1, the V gene TRBV29-1; TRBD1 agrees at 10 bases. CDR3 length equals 12 residues. Germline CDR1 and CDR2: SQVTM and ANQGSEA. V shed 7 bases, J shed 10 bases, and the junction held 9 bases outside the gene matches. The CDR3 region has the DNA TGCAGCGACATGACAGGGGGCGCGAGAGCTTTCTTT. It codes for CSDMTGGARAFF.

This clonotype was counted between two and nine times. The chain has TRBV6-1 and TRBJ1-5, with 11 bases lining up with TRBD1. V gave up 2 bases and J gave up 6 bases; unmatched junction bases: 6. Germline V gives CDR1 MNHNS, CDR2 SASEGT. CDR3 length: 16 amino acids. CDR3 sequence reads: CASSECRTGGCQPQHF. The CDR3 nucleotides are TGTGCCAGCAGTGAATGTCGGACAGGGGGCTGTCAGCCCCAGCATTTT.

This chain uses TRBV2 with TRBJ1-1; no clear D. The germline V gene encodes CDR1 SNHLY and CDR2 FYNNEI. The CDR3 is made up of 16 amino acids. The V end lost 2 bases, the J end lost 2 bases, and 15 bases lay between the germline ends. CDR3 loop: CASSELSGSGNTEAFF. The CDR3 DNA is TGTGCCAGCAGTGAATTGTCAGGTTCTGGAAACACTGAAGCTTTCTTT.